This T cell receptor beta chain was observed in a study of brain T cells in children with intractable seizures. General study results and limits: Pre-surgery blood may have been undersampled, hiding some clones.

Sequenced by immunoSEQ multiplex PCR; TCRdb stores in-frame clones only, minus some. The repertoire holds about 64,000 clones, with about 96% as singletons. As regards this clone: The antigen is not known.

The sequenced cases were selected for having the highest brain T cell transcript signatures. Before surgery, patients took at least one anti-epileptic drug. V lost 9 bases and J lost 7, with 17 bases in between. Germline values: CDR1 SGHNT, CDR2 YYREEE (reference sequence). CDR3 length equals 13 residues. V gene TRBV5-4 combines with J gene TRBJ2-1, with D possibly called TRBD1 or TRBD2 (5 bases each). The clonotype was recovered from a boy less than two years old with focal cortical dysplasia and intractable seizures. The sequenced sample was peripheral blood, obtained at surgery. CDR3 region: CAILRVGENEQFF. CDR3 nucleotides: TGTGCCATCCTAAGGGTGGGGGAGAATGAGCAGTTCTTC.